The T cell receptor beta chain described here comes from a study of T cell changes during pregnancy in multiple sclerosis. The V and J ends lost 1 base and 2 bases, in that order; junction bases with no gene match: 2. This CDR3 contains 15 residues. Per germline, CDR1 SGHDT and CDR2 YYEEEE. Sequenced by immunoSEQ multiplex PCR; TCRdb stores in-frame clones only, minus some. The sample shows 25,000 to 35,000 clones, roughly 89% of them seen only once. The sequence was collected from a female donor in good health, enrolled as a control in a pregnancy study. The sample in question was CD4+ T cells from peripheral blood mononuclear cells, obtained in the first trimester of pregnancy. V is TRBV5-6 and J is TRBJ2-3; TRBD2 matches 9 bases. For the CDR3, the DNA is TGTGCCAGCAGCTTGCGGACTAGCGACACAGATACGCAGTATTTT. This translates into CASSLRTSDTDTQYF.